This T cell receptor (beta chain) was sequenced for a study of T cells in Graves' hyperthyroidism and ophthalmopathy. Study results and limitations: Most clonotypes expanded in thyroid above 0.001 were likewise present in blood.

RNA transcripts were the template for amplifying TCR beta CDR3 regions. Primed by the HTBI set, a first-round RT-PCR was run on the TCR CDR3. Each CDR3 protein is one row after TCRdb ran MiXCR on the multiplex PCR reads. Of approximately 640,000 distinct CDR3 sequences listed, about 45% are singletons. Remarks on this clonotype: Its specificity is not known.

Each diagnosis was grounded in clinical symptoms, serum thyroxine and TRAb, thyroid ultrasound, and orbital computed tomography. V was clipped by 1 base and J by 2 bases, with 11 bases between them. Per germline, CDR1 SGHDN and CDR2 FVKESK. This CDR3 is built from 15 residues. The specimen was peripheral blood or thyroid tissue (not recorded which). The source of this sequence is an adult man with Graves' disease, either hyperthyroidism or ophthalmopathy (not recorded which). The chain uses TRBV14 and TRBJ2-5; the D gene is possibly TRBD2 (6 bases). DNA for the CDR3: TGTGCCAGCAGCCAAGTGGCCGGGACTCAAGAGACCCAGTACTTC. It specifies CASSQVAGTQETQYF.